Shown below are 11 T cell receptor beta chains from a single sample sequenced in a study of blood T cell repertoires in COVID-19. TCRdb keeps only in-frame clones here, not all; method: immunoSEQ multiplex PCR. The table lists more than 15,000 clones, around nine tenths of them singletons. The sequenced sample was peripheral blood. These receptors all come from a human donor with active COVID-19. The donor label of this sample is uncertain.

The genes are TRBV7-9 and TRBJ2-6, with D unclear. V was clipped by 5 bases and J by 0 bases, with 14 bases between them. Germline V gene data show CDR1 as SEHNR and CDR2 as FQNEAQ (reference sequence). This CDR3 is built from 17 residues. The CDR3 is CASSIAGSHSGANVLTF. DNA of the CDR3: TGTGCCAGCAGCATCGCCGGGTCACACTCTGGGGCCAACGTCCTGACTTTC.

The chain carries TRBV5-5 and TRBJ2-7; TRBD2 matches 7 bases. V lost 0 bases and J lost 4; bases outside the gene matches: 16. CDR3 size: 18 residues. Germline CDR1 reads SGHKS; CDR2 reads YYEKEE (reference sequence). The CDR3 protein is CASSLGRGGSERHYEQYF. The CDR3 region has the DNA TGTGCCAGCAGCTTGGGTCGGGGAGGGTCTGAGCGGCATTACGAGCAGTACTTC.

About this clone: This CDR3 is also generated by other DNA sequences in the sample. This chain uses TRBV5-1 with TRBJ2-7; 7 bases agree with TRBD1. The germline CDR1 and CDR2 sequences are SGHRS and YFSETQ. Losses at the gene ends were 1 base for V and 5 bases for J; bases not matched to a gene: 6. CDR3 length: 14 residues. The DNA for the CDR3 is TGCGCCAGCAGCTTGACACAGGGGCAACACGAGCAGTACTTC. Protein: CASSLTQGQHEQYF.

The chain is built from TRBV6-5 and TRBJ2-2, with D possibly TRBD1 on 5 matching bases. The CDR3 has 15 amino acids. V lost 2 bases to trimming and J lost 4 bases, with 11 bases between them. Per germline, CDR1 MNHEY and CDR2 SVGAGI. In DNA form, the CDR3 reads TGTGCCAGCAGTTACCAATCAGGGTCCACCGGGGAGCTGTTTTTT. This codes for CASSYQSGSTGELFF.

V usage is TRBV4-3 and J usage is TRBJ2-3; TRBD2 matches 10 bases. The CDR3 runs 16 residues. The germline gives CDR1 LGHNA, CDR2 YSLEER. The V and J ends lost 1 base and 2 bases, in that order; junction bases with no gene match: 3. The chain's CDR3 is CASSQGLAGVTDTQYF. CDR3 bases: TGCGCCAGCAGCCAAGGGCTAGCGGGGGTCACAGATACGCAGTATTTT.

The gene calls are TRBV4-1 and TRBJ2-7; 9 bases align to TRBD2. The CDR3 length is 17 residues. Trimming removed 0 bases from V and 2 bases from J; junction bases left unmatched: 8. CDR1 and CDR2 from the germline V gene are MGHRA and YSYEKL. Here the CDR3 reads CASSQDLRVAGAYEQYF. DNA for the CDR3: TGCGCCAGCAGCCAAGACCTTCGGGTAGCGGGGGCCTACGAGCAGTACTTC.

This clone was counted a single time. The rearrangement joins TRBV6-5 to TRBJ2-7; D gene uncertain. V shed 3 bases and J shed 3 bases, with 6 bases lying between them. The length of the CDR3 is 12 residues. Germline V gives CDR1 MNHEY, CDR2 SVGAGI. The chain's CDR3 is CASSYSRYEQYF. The DNA for the CDR3 is TGTGCCAGCAGTTATTCCCGCTACGAGCAGTACTTC.

This sequence joins TRBV5-1 and TRBJ2-2, with a tentative D call TRBD1 (5 bases). The CDR3 is 16 residues long. Per germline, CDR1 SGHRS and CDR2 YFSETQ. Trimming shortened V by 0 bases and J by 6 bases, and 15 bases separated the two germline ends. CDR3: CASSLEVGANAGELFF. The DNA of the CDR3 is TGCGCCAGCAGCTTGGAAGTAGGGGCTAACGCCGGGGAGCTGTTTTTT.

The rearrangement links TRBV28 to TRBJ2-6; TRBD1 agrees at 7 bases. The germline CDR1 and CDR2 sequences are MDHEN and SYDVKM. V lost 7 bases and J lost 0; bases outside the gene matches: 9. CDR3 size: 17 residues. CDR3 protein: CASTLRGPSSGANVLTF. The DNA for the CDR3 is TGTGCCAGCACCTTAAGGGGGCCCTCCTCTGGGGCCAACGTCCTGACTTTC.

The rearrangement links TRBV11-3 to TRBJ2-1, with 9 bases that match TRBD1. This CDR3 has 16 amino acids. CDR1 is SGHNT, CDR2 YENEEA, per germline. V trimming: 3 bases; J trimming: 7 bases; junction bases outside the gene matches: 10. CDR3 protein: CASSLGGTGFENEQFF. The CDR3 bases are TGTGCCAGCAGCTTGGGGGGGACAGGGTTTGAGAATGAGCAGTTCTTC.

With regard to this clone: Sequence at one end of the junction differs from germline and may be a read error. The chain recombines TRBV7-2 with TRBJ1-1; D possibly corresponds to TRBD1 (5 bases). CDR3 length equals 13 residues. Germline V lookup: CDR1 SGHTA, CDR2 FQGNSA. The CDR3 nucleotides read TGTGCCAGCAGCCTACGGACGGACACCGAAGCTTTCTTT. This encodes CASSLRTDTEAFF.